These 27 T cell receptor beta chains came from one sample sequenced in a study of blood T cell repertoires in COVID-19. Sequencing was performed with immunoSEQ multiplex PCR; in TCRdb, only in-frame clones are kept and a portion is missing. Of around 270,000 clones listed, 84% were seen once; the top ten hold roughly 4%. The sample comprised peripheral blood. These receptor sequences come from a man between 60 and 70 years old with acute or convalescent COVID-19.

Comments on this clone: The sample holds other DNA sequences that translate to the same CDR3. The gene calls are TRBV19 and TRBJ1-2, with TRBD1 matching 7 bases. CDR1 LNHDA and CDR2 SQIVND come from the germline V gene (reference sequence). This CDR3 spans 14 amino acids. J lost 4 bases, V lost 2 bases, and 4 bases had no gene match. As DNA, the CDR3 is TGTGCCAGTAGTATATCATCAGGGGGCTATGGCTACACCTTC. Translated: CASSISSGGYGYTF.

The chain carries TRBV10-2 and TRBJ2-2; 8 bases align to TRBD1. Germline V gene lookup returns CDR1 WSHSY and CDR2 SAAADI. The CDR3 has 19 amino acids. Trimming at V came to 4 bases and at J to 6 bases, leaving 19 bases not matched to a gene. The CDR3 protein is CASSATGVFNDFFAGELFF. CDR3 bases: TGCGCCAGCAGTGCGACAGGGGTTTTTAATGATTTTTTCGCCGGGGAGCTGTTTTTT.

This sequence joins TRBV19 and TRBJ2-3, with no clear D. The CDR3 runs 13 residues. Germline V gives CDR1 LNHDA, CDR2 SQIVND (reference sequence). V dropped 3 bases and J dropped 7 bases, with 11 bases sitting between them. CDR3 bases: TGTGCCAGTAGTATGGGCAGAATCAATACGCAGTATTTT. Protein product: CASSMGRINTQYF.

This chain joins TRBV7-9 and TRBJ1-5; D is undetermined. The CDR3 has 13 residues. V was clipped by 5 bases and J by 0 bases, with 5 bases between them. Germline V gene lookup returns CDR1 SEHNR and CDR2 FQNEAQ (reference sequence). This CDR3 reads CASSPNSNQPQHF. CDR3 bases: TGTGCCAGCAGCCCCAATAGCAATCAGCCCCAGCATTTT.

The gene calls are TRBV2 and TRBJ1-3; D remains unclear. Germline CDR1 and CDR2: SNHLY and FYNNEI. V was cut by 7 bases and J by 3 bases, with 16 bases left in between. This CDR3 is built from 15 residues. The CDR3 region is CASTSVRESGNTIYF. Written as DNA, the CDR3 is TGTGCCAGCACATCCGTGCGTGAGAGTGGAAACACCATATATTTT.

J is TRBJ2-7 and V is TRBV19; the D gene is possibly TRBD2 (6 bases). The CDR3 loop spans 14 amino acids. Trimming cost V 3 bases and J 1 base, with 10 bases left between them. Germline V lookup: CDR1 LNHDA, CDR2 SQIVND (reference sequence). Here the CDR3 DNA reads TGTGCCAGTAGTATCGGAGGGTTATCCTACGAGCAGTACTTC. Amino acid sequence: CASSIGGLSYEQYF.

The chain has TRBV9 and TRBJ2-3; D perhaps matches TRBD2 (5 bases). V dropped 1 base and J dropped 2 bases, with 8 bases sitting between them. The CDR3 loop spans 14 amino acids. The germline CDR1 and CDR2 sequences are SGDLS and YYNGEE. DNA of the CDR3: TGTGCCAGCAGCGTATCGACTACCACAGATACGCAGTATTTT. Translation gives CASSVSTTTDTQYF.

This rearrangement joins TRBV19 to TRBJ1-1; TRBD1 matches 7 bases. Trimming at V came to 3 bases and at J to 1 base, leaving 8 bases not matched to a gene. This CDR3 comprises 16 residues. Germline CDR1 reads LNHDA; CDR2 reads SQIVND (reference sequence). CDR3 amino acids: CASSIETGFENTEAFF. The CDR3 DNA reads TGTGCCAGTAGTATCGAGACAGGGTTTGAGAACACTGAAGCTTTCTTT.

V and J are TRBV11-2 and TRBJ2-7; possible D gene TRBD2, 6 bases. The CDR3 length is 16 residues. Germline V gene sequence: CDR1 SGHAT, CDR2 FQNNGV. V was cut by 1 base and J by 3 bases, with 16 bases left in between. CDR3 in DNA: TGTGCCAGCAGCTTAGGGCCCGGGACTGAGTACTACGAGCAGTACTTC. Protein product: CASSLGPGTEYYEQYF.

This chain connects TRBV2 to TRBJ2-7, with TRBD1 as a possible D gene (6 bases). The V gene's germline CDR1 is SNHLY and CDR2 FYNNEI. Trimming took 5 bases from V and 8 from J, leaving 16 bases between them. The CDR3 contains 13 residues. The CDR3 DNA reads TGTGCCAGCAGTCCAGGGGACGGTATACAGCAGTACTTC. Its translation is CASSPGDGIQQYF.

This sequence joins TRBV11-3 and TRBJ1-1, with D uncertain. The germline V gene encodes CDR1 SGHNT and CDR2 YENEEA. This CDR3 comprises 14 residues. V gave up 3 bases and J gave up 3 bases, with 11 bases separating them. The CDR3 region has the DNA TGTGCCAGCAGCTTCGGCGGGGATGACACTGAAGCTTTCTTT. It codes for CASSFGGDDTEAFF.

The chain recombines TRBV7-3 with TRBJ2-1; TRBD2 matches 8 bases. Trimming at V came to 4 bases and at J to 0 bases, leaving 5 bases not matched to a gene. Germline CDR1 and CDR2: SGHTA and FQGTGA. The CDR3 runs to 16 residues. The CDR3 DNA reads TGTGCCAGCAGCTCCTTAAGCGGGAGCTCCTACAATGAGCAGTTCTTC. Protein product: CASSSLSGSSYNEQFF.

This chain uses TRBV6-5 with TRBJ2-7; 9 bases agree with TRBD2. The CDR3 loop spans 15 amino acids. Losses at the gene ends were 2 bases for V and 4 bases for J; bases not matched to a gene: 6. Germline loops: CDR1 MNHEY, CDR2 SVGAGI. The CDR3 DNA is TGTGCCAGCAGTTACCCGAGCGGGGGGAGATACGAGCAGTACTTC. This gives the protein CASSYPSGGRYEQYF.

This clone was seen a few times. The V gene is TRBV28, the J gene TRBJ2-3; a weak D match, TRBD2 (5 bases). Trimming shortened V by 2 bases and J by 5 bases, and 14 bases separated the two germline ends. CDR3 size: 15 residues. Germline CDR1 is MDHEN and CDR2 is SYDVKM. The CDR3 sequence is CASSLAGYTRDTQYF. The DNA for the CDR3 is TGTGCCAGCAGTTTAGCGGGCTACACGAGAGATACGCAGTATTTT.

This clone turned up a few times. The CDR3 spells CASSYSDSMNYGYTF. The CDR3, as DNA: TGTGCCAGCAGTTACAGCGACAGCATGAACTATGGCTACACCTTC. The J gene is TRBJ1-2, the V gene TRBV6-5; D is perhaps TRBD1 (5 bases). The CDR3 spans 15 residues. Trimming took off 2 bases at V and 2 bases at J, with 12 bases between the two ends. Germline values: CDR1 MNHEY, CDR2 SVGAGI.

For the CDR3, the DNA is TGTGCCAGCAGATATCCCACAGGGACTGAAGCTTTCTTT. Translating it yields CASRYPTGTEAFF. The chain links TRBV12-3 or TRBV12-4 to TRBJ1-1; the D gene is possibly TRBD1 (6 bases). V was cut by 6 bases and J by 5 bases, with 13 bases left in between. This CDR3 is 13 amino acids long.

This sequence joins TRBV10-2 and TRBJ2-1; TRBD2 is a possible D gene (6 bases). The germline V and J ends were trimmed by 6 bases and 2 bases, with 8 bases remaining between them. This CDR3 spans 13 amino acids. The germline CDR1 and CDR2 sequences are WSHSY and SAAADI. The CDR3 DNA reads TGCGCCAGCAGGGGGACTGCCTACAATGAGCAGTTCTTC. Its protein is CASRGTAYNEQFF.

The chain uses TRBV7-9 and TRBJ1-1; TRBD1 matches at 9 bases. Germline V gene lookup returns CDR1 SEHNR and CDR2 FQNEAQ (reference sequence). V was pared by 3 bases and J by 6 bases, with 5 bases of the junction left unmatched. The CDR3 length is 14 residues. This CDR3 is CASSLGGQGPEAFF. CDR3 coding DNA: TGTGCCAGCAGCTTGGGGGGACAGGGTCCTGAAGCTTTCTTT.

Concerning this clone itself: The DNA is left out, because the CDR3 cannot be placed on it with certainty; the CDR3 is given as TCRdb lists it. The chain links TRBV6-5 to TRBJ2-3; whether TRBD2, the table's D call, matches the DNA was not checked. Ends included, the CDR3 has 15 residues. Germline CDR1 MNHEY, CDR2 SVGAGI. This CDR3 reads CASRTSGLERDTQYF.

This clone appeared a single time. The chain employs TRBV21-1 and TRBJ1-5; whether TRBD1, the table's D call, matches the DNA was not checked. TRBV21-1 is reported as a pseudogene. The CDR3 extends over 15 amino acids. DNA for the CDR3: TGTGCCAGCAGCAAACCCTACAGGGGGAATCAGCCCCAGCATTTT. This encodes CASSKPYRGNQPQHF.

J is TRBJ2-2 and V is TRBV19; D may be TRBD1 (7 bases). Per germline, CDR1 LNHDA and CDR2 SQIVND (reference sequence). The CDR3 has 15 amino acids. Trimming removed 5 bases at V and 6 bases at J, with 16 bases between. In nucleotides, the CDR3 is TGTGCCAGTAGTTCCCAGGGGGGATTGTCCGGGGAGCTGTTTTTT. Translated: CASSSQGGLSGELFF.

The chain carries TRBV19 and TRBJ1-1; D possibly corresponds to TRBD1 (6 bases). There are 16 residues in the CDR3. The ends were cut back, 3 bases at V and 5 bases at J, with 19 bases in the middle. Germline CDR1 is LNHDA and CDR2 is SQIVND (reference sequence). The CDR3: CASSMQAGTRGTEAFF. In DNA, the CDR3 is TGTGCCAGTAGTATGCAAGCCGGGACGAGGGGGACTGAAGCTTTCTTT.

This chain uses TRBV29-1 with TRBJ2-3; TRBD1 might be the D (5 bases). The CDR3 has 14 residues. Germline lookup yields CDR1 SQVTM and CDR2 ANQGSEA. The germline V and J ends were trimmed by 3 bases and 0 bases, with 10 bases remaining between them. CDR3 sequence (DNA): TGCAGCGTTGATAGGGGCAGCAGCACAGATACGCAGTATTTT. The encoded protein is CSVDRGSSTDTQYF.

The chain's CDR3 is CASSRGGPYEQYF. The CDR3 nucleotides read TGTGCCAGCAGCCGAGGGGGCCCCTACGAGCAGTACTTC. V usage is TRBV7-9 and J usage is TRBJ2-7, with 7 bases matching TRBD1. The CDR3 runs 13 residues. Germline CDR1 is SEHNR and CDR2 is FQNEAQ (reference sequence). After removal of 5 bases from V and 2 bases from J, the junction contained 3 bases not matched to a gene.

The chain is built from TRBV6-1 and TRBJ1-2, with unresolved D. The CDR3 consists of 13 residues. V was pared by 0 bases and J by 3 bases, with 5 bases between. Germline V CDR1 and CDR2: MNHNS, SASEGT. This chain's CDR3 is CASSEASDYGYTF. The CDR3 coding sequence is TGTGCCAGCAGTGAAGCGTCCGACTATGGCTACACCTTC.

Points on this clone: The junction shows a germline mismatch at one end, possibly a read error. The V and J genes are TRBV28 and TRBJ1-2, with D perhaps TRBD1 (5 bases). The CDR3 has 14 amino acids. Germline CDR1 MDHEN, CDR2 SYDVKM. In DNA, the CDR3 is TGTGCCATCGCCGCCCCTCAGGGACTCTATAGCTACACCTTC. Protein sequence: CAIAAPQGLYSYTF.

V is TRBV19 and J is TRBJ2-1; the match to TRBD2 covers 10 bases. Trimming removed 4 bases from V and 13 bases from J; junction bases left unmatched: 13. The CDR3 runs 15 residues. Germline V gene data show CDR1 as LNHDA and CDR2 as SQIVND (reference sequence). The CDR3 region is CASSNRAGGRGQQFF. In DNA, the CDR3 is TGTGCCAGTAGTAATCGAGCGGGAGGGCGTGGACAACAGTTCTTC.